This paragraph covers one T cell receptor (beta chain) sequence. Its cognate antigen is unknown. Libraries were prepared by immunoSEQ multiplex PCR; TCRdb keeps only in-frame clonotypes and omits some of them. The sample includes some 150,000 clones, 75% to 90% seen only once; the top ten take under 20%. The time point here: blood 4 weeks post-SBRT, at nephrectomy. Regarding treatment: 15 Gy SBRT to primary tumor, nephrectomy 4 weeks later. The data are from a study of radiation and T cells in renal cell carcinoma. General study results and limits: Top tumor clonotypes rose in blood 2 weeks post-radiation, then contracted.

The sequence came from a woman between 50 and 59 years old with renal cell carcinoma. Here the sequenced sample was blood, taken from a patient whose treatment included radiotherapy and nephrectomy.

The CDR3 DNA sequence: TGTGCCAGCAGACGACTAGCGACAGACTTAGATACGCAGTATTTT. Amino acids: CASRRLATDLDTQYF. The rearrangement uses TRBV6-5 and TRBJ2-3, with 8 positions matching TRBD2. The CDR3 contains 15 residues. The junction had 10 bases not matched to a gene; V was cut back by 6 bases and J by 5 bases. The germline CDR1 and CDR2 sequences are MNHEY and SVGAGI.